This T cell receptor (beta chain) was identified in a study of T cell responses to AZD1222 COVID-19 vaccine. The study's findings and limits: The study reported that nearly half of spike-specific TCRs target unmutated variant regions. Among AZD1222 vaccinees, only 5 to 7 were seropositive at baseline. The donor cohort was predominantly white British with a female majority, and clonal diversity may have been underestimated. Sampling captured repertoires only after the peak T cell response.

The V gene's germline CDR1 is MNHEY and CDR2 SVGAGI. V lost 7 bases, J lost 5 bases, and 11 bases lay in between. The CDR3 consists of 12 residues. With regard to this clone: Its antigen is as yet unknown.

The protocol was immunoSEQ multiplex PCR, while the TCRdb copy is restricted to in-frame clones and leaves out a portion. The sample records about 150,000 clones, 90% being singletons. The chain recombines TRBV6-5 with TRBJ2-5; D unclear. The clonotype comes from an adult in good health. The material sequenced was peripheral blood, taken on day 0 of AZD1222 vaccination. Here the CDR3 DNA reads TGTGCCAGCACCAGACCCAGGGAGACCCAGTACTTC. Translation gives CASTRPRETQYF.